This T cell receptor (beta chain) was recovered during a study of blood T cell repertoires in COVID-19. Overall study context: From the United States, Italy and Spain came samples of acute and convalescent COVID-19. Nucleic acid was either cDNA or gDNA, and it came from T cells, B-cell-depleted T cells, or PBMCs.

Trimming removed 6 bases from V and 4 bases from J; junction bases left unmatched: 5. The germline V gene encodes CDR1 MDHEN and CDR2 SYDVKM. The CDR3 sequence is 14 residues long. Sequencing used immunoSEQ multiplex PCR; TCRdb keeps in-frame clones, though not all of them. The table lists a few hundred thousand clones, about 90% of them singletons. Cohorts were determined from participant-reported clinical history. Sample: PBMCs or T cells enriched from blood (not recorded which). The chain employs TRBV28 and TRBJ2-2, with 7 nucleotides matching TRBD1. The sequence was collected from a young woman who had recovered from COVID-19. In DNA, the CDR3 is TGTGCCAGCAGCGGGACAGTTAGCACCGGGGAGCTGTTTTTT. Protein sequence: CASSGTVSTGELFF.